The clone carrying this T cell receptor (beta chain) was observed once. The target antigen is unknown. These data are taken from a study of radiation and T cells in renal cell carcinoma. Trimming took 4 bases from V and 4 from J; bases not matched to a gene: 6. The V gene's germline CDR1 is SGHRS and CDR2 YFSETQ. This CDR3 contains 14 residues. Study results and caveats: Top tumor clonotypes rose in blood 2 weeks post-radiation, then contracted.

TCRdb's table, derived via immunoSEQ multiplex PCR, lists solely in-frame clones and lacks some. The table shows 140,000 or so clones, with approximately 86% occurring only once. Time point of the sample: blood 4 weeks post-SBRT, at nephrectomy. Specified treatment: 15 Gy SBRT to primary tumor, nephrectomy 4 weeks later. Nephrectomy followed 15 Gy stereotactic body radiation by 4 weeks. Sequences were derived from blood, sampled from a patient whose treatment included radiotherapy and nephrectomy. The TCR sequence derives from a woman aged 45-65 years with renal cell carcinoma. The chain employs TRBV5-1 and TRBJ2-7; 9 bases match TRBD2. The DNA for the CDR3 is TGCGCCAGCAGCCATAGCGGGGGAGTGTACGAGCAGTACTTC. It is translated as CASSHSGGVYEQYF.